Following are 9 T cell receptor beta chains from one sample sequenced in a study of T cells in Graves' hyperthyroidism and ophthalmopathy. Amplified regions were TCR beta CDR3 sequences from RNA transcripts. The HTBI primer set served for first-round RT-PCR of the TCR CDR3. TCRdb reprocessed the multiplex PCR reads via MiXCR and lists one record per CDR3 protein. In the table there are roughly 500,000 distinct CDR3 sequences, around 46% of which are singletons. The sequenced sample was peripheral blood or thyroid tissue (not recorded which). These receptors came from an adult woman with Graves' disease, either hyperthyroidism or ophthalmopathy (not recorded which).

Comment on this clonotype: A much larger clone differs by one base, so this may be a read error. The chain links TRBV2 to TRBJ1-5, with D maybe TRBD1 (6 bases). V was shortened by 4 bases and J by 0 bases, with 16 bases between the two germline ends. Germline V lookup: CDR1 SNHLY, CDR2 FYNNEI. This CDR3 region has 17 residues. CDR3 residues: CASSGGTSSSSNQPQHF. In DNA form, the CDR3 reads TGTGCCAGCAGTGGGGGGACAAGTTCGTCTAGCAATCAGCCCCAGCATTTT. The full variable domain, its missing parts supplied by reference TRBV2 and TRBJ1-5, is EPEVTQTPSHQVTQMGQEVILRCVPISNHLYFYWYRQILGQKVEFLVSFYNNEISEKSEIFDDQFSVERPDGSNFTLKIRSTKLEDSAMYFCASSGGTSSSSNQPQHFGDGTRLSIL.

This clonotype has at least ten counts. CDR3 loop: CASSLIGGKLFF. In DNA form, the CDR3 reads TGTGCCAGCAGCCTAATTGGGGGAAAACTGTTTTTT. The chain combines TRBV4-2 with TRBJ1-4, with a weak D call TRBD1 (5 bases). The V end was cut by 4 bases, the J end by 10 bases, with 10 bases between. The CDR3 sequence is 12 residues long. Germline V gives CDR1 LGHNA, CDR2 YNFKEQ.

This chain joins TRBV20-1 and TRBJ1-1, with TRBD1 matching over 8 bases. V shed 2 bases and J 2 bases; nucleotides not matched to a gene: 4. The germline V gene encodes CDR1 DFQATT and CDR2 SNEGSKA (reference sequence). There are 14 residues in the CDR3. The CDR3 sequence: CSARPTGGNTEAFF. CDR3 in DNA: TGCAGTGCTAGACCCACAGGGGGAAACACTGAAGCTTTCTTT.

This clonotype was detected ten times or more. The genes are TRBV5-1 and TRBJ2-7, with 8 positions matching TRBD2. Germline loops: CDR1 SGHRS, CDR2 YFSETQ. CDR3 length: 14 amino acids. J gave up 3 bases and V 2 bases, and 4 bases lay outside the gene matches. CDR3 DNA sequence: TGCGCCAGCAGCTTCGGGAGGGTCGACTACGAGCAGTACTTC. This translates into CASSFGRVDYEQYF. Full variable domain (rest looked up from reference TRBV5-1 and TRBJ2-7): KAGVTQTPRYLIKTRGQQVTLSCSPISGHRSVSWYQQTPGQGLQFLFEYFSETQRNKGNFPGRFSGRQFSNSRSEMNVSTLELGDSALYLCASSFGRVDYEQYFGPGTRLTVT.

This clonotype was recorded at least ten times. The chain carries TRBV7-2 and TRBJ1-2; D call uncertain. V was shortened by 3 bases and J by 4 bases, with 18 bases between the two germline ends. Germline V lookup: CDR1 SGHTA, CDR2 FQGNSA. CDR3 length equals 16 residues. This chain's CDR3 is CASSLVATASTYGYTF. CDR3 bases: TGTGCCAGCAGCTTGGTCGCGACTGCGAGTACCTATGGCTACACCTTC.

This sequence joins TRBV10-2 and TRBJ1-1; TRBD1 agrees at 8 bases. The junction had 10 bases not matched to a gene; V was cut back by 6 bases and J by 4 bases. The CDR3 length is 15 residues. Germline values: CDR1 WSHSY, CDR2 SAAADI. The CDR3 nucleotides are TGCGCCAGCAGGAAGCCGGGACAGGAGGGCACTGAAGCTTTCTTT. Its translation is CASRKPGQEGTEAFF.

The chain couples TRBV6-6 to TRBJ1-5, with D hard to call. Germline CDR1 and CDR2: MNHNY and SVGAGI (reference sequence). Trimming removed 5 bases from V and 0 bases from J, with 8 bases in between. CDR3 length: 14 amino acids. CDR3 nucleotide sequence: TGTGCCAGCAGTACGACAACTAGCAATCAGCCCCAGCATTTT. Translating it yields CASSTTTSNQPQHF.

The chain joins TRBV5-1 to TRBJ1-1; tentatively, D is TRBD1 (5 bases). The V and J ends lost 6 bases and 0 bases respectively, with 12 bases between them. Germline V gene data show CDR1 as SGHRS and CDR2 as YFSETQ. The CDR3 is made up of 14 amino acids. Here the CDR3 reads CASKAGTVNTEAFF. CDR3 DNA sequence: TGCGCCAGCAAAGCCGGGACGGTGAACACTGAAGCTTTCTTT.

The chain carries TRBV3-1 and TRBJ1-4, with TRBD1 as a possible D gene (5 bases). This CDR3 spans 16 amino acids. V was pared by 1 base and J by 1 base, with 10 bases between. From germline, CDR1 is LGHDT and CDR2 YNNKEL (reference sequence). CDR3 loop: CASSQVWGGTNEKLFF. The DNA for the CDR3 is TGTGCCAGCAGCCAAGTATGGGGGGGAACTAATGAAAAACTGTTTTTT.